Following are 5 T cell receptor beta chains from one sample sequenced in a study of T-cell memory formation after mild COVID-19 (dated by TCRdb to the early 2020s). The library was obtained by 5' RACE. This sample was sequenced with an Illumina NovaSeq 6000. The public reads were quality trimmed at Q25 with fastp and then assembled into clones with MiXCR by TCRdb, keeping productive beta chains. Every CDR3 protein is listed once, alongside the most common genes and DNA of its rows. The sample includes roughly 410,000 distinct CDR3 sequences, with approximately 24% observed a single time. The top ten clonotypes cover 8.5% to 10% of the sample. Sequenced sample: PBMCs or a T cell subset sorted from them (not recorded which). The receptors were gathered from an adult woman who had mild COVID-19 (a few samples of this study predate the infection). The sample titles of this study are shuffled in the database, so cell type and time point are left out; the donor was told from shared clones.

The V gene is TRBV3-1, the J gene TRBJ2-2; 12 nucleotides align to TRBD2. The V and J ends lost 4 bases and 7 bases, in that order; junction bases with no gene match: 10. Germline V gene data show CDR1 as LGHDT and CDR2 as YNNKEL (reference sequence). The CDR3 covers 17 residues. The chain's CDR3 is CASSRDGLAGSGGELFF. The CDR3 DNA reads TGTGCCAGCAGCCGAGATGGACTAGCGGGGTCAGGCGGGGAGCTGTTTTTT.

The CDR3 is CASSQSKGEPYEQYF. The CDR3 region has the DNA TGTGCCAGCAGTCAATCGAAGGGTGAACCCTACGAGCAGTACTTC. The V and J genes are TRBV27 and TRBJ2-7; D call uncertain. The CDR3 spans 15 residues. Germline V CDR1 and CDR2: MNHEY, SMNVEV (reference sequence). Trimming shortened V by 5 bases and J by 2 bases, and 16 bases separated the two germline ends.

J is TRBJ1-2 and V is TRBV27; 9 bases are a match to TRBD1. The V gene's germline CDR1 is MNHEY and CDR2 SMNVEV (reference sequence). CDR3 length equals 14 residues. With V trimmed by 6 bases and J by 8 bases, 10 bases remained unmatched. CDR3 DNA sequence: TGTGCCAGCAGGGGGACAGGGAAAATAGAGGGCTACACCTTC. Its translation is CASRGTGKIEGYTF.

The chain combines TRBV18 with TRBJ2-7, with 7 bases identical to TRBD2. Germline values: CDR1 KGHSH, CDR2 LQKENI. This CDR3 region has 14 residues. Germline trimming cut 6 bases from V and 2 bases from J; bases unmatched to any gene: 7. CDR3 residues: CASSPGTKAYEQYF. CDR3 in DNA: TGTGCCAGCTCCCCTGGGACTAAAGCCTACGAGCAGTACTTC. Based on the CDR3 plus reference TRBV18 and TRBJ2-7, the full variable domain is NAGVMQNPRHLVRRRGQEARLRCSPMKGHSHVYWYRQLPEEGLKFMVYLQKENIIDESGMPKERFSAEFPKEGPSILRIQQVVRGDSAAYFCASSPGTKAYEQYFGPGTRLTVT.

This chain's CDR3 is CSATGGQGATYEQYF. CDR3 DNA: TGCAGTGCAACCGGAGGACAGGGGGCTACCTACGAGCAGTACTTC. The J gene is TRBJ2-7, the V gene TRBV20-1; 11 positions match TRBD1. V lost 6 bases and J lost 2; bases outside the gene matches: 9. From germline, CDR1 is DFQATT and CDR2 SNEGSKA (reference sequence). CDR3 length: 15 residues.